A selection of T cell receptor beta chains follows, all from one sample in a study of Ad26.COV2.S vaccination and SARS-CoV-2 variants. Assay used: immunoSEQ multiplex PCR; TCRdb lists only in-frame clones, some missing. The sample shows around 380,000 clones, approximately 90% of them seen only once. The starting material was peripheral blood, obtained in a trial of Ad26.COV2.S vaccine versus placebo. These receptors all stem from a person between 18 and 60 years old who received the Ad26.COV2.S COVID-19 vaccine or a placebo. Both conserved end residues are part of each CDR3. D genes are given only for firm matches. The listing skips clone size in some rows; elsewhere it reads once, few, many or a size class.

abundance: .
j_gene: TRBJ1-3
v_gene: TRBV19
d_gene: .
len: 15
CDR3nt: TGTGCCAGTAGTATAGACAGGGGCTCTGGAAACACCATATATTTT
CDR3aa: CASSIDRGSGNTIYF

abundance: .
j_gene: TRBJ1-5
v_gene: TRBV7-9
d_gene: .
len: 13
CDR3nt: TGTGCCAGCAGCCCGGGAGATTTGGAGCCCCAGCATTTT
CDR3aa: CASSPGDLEPQHF

abundance: .
j_gene: TRBJ2-5
v_gene: TRBV9
d_gene: TRBD1
len: 15
CDR3nt: TGTGCCAGCAGCATCCTCGGGACAGAGGGAGAGACCCAGTACTTC
CDR3aa: CASSILGTEGETQYF

abundance: .
j_gene: TRBJ1-3
v_gene: TRBV19
d_gene: TRBD1
len: 16
CDR3nt: TGTGCCAGTAGTTCCCGGGACAGGGGGCGTAGAAACACCATATATTTT
CDR3aa: CASSSRDRGRRNTIYF

abundance: .
j_gene: TRBJ2-3
v_gene: TRBV27
d_gene: .
len: 16
CDR3nt: TGTGCCAGCAGCCCCGGGGACGACTGGTCCGGTGATACGCAGTATTTT
CDR3aa: CASSPGDDWSGDTQYF

abundance: .
j_gene: TRBJ2-1
v_gene: TRBV14
d_gene: .
len: 14
CDR3nt: TGTGCCAGCAGTCAAGGACGTAGGGGGAATGAGCAGTTCTTC
CDR3aa: CASSQGRRGNEQFF

abundance: .
j_gene: TRBJ1-2
v_gene: TRBV10-3
d_gene: .
len: 14
CDR3nt: TGTGCCATCAGTGAGGGCGCGGAAAACTATGGCTACACCTTC
CDR3aa: CAISEGAENYGYTF

abundance: .
j_gene: TRBJ2-7
v_gene: TRBV18
d_gene: TRBD1
len: 12
CDR3nt: TGTGCCAGCTCACCGGGACAGGGGAGCTTGAACTTC
CDR3aa: CASSPGQGSLNF

abundance: .
j_gene: TRBJ1-2
v_gene: TRBV30
d_gene: .
len: 13
CDR3nt: TGTGCCTGGAGCCACGGGACACCCGATGGCTACACCTTC
CDR3aa: CAWSHGTPDGYTF

abundance: .
j_gene: TRBJ1-2
v_gene: TRBV3-1/TRBV3-2
d_gene: .
len: 13
CDR3nt: TGTGCCAGCAGCCGGCAGGACAACTATGGCTACACCTTC
CDR3aa: CASSRQDNYGYTF

abundance: .
j_gene: TRBJ2-7
v_gene: TRBV7-9
d_gene: TRBD2
len: 15
CDR3nt: TGTGCCAGCAGCCTCGGACTAGCCAAGGACTACGAGCAGTACTTC
CDR3aa: CASSLGLAKDYEQYF

abundance: .
j_gene: TRBJ1-1
v_gene: TRBV5-6
d_gene: .
len: 16
CDR3nt: TGTGCCAGCAGCCTGGACAGAAACTACATGAACACTGAAGCTTTCTTT
CDR3aa: CASSLDRNYMNTEAFF

abundance: .
j_gene: TRBJ2-1
v_gene: TRBV5-1
d_gene: .
len: 14
CDR3nt: TGCGCCAGCAGCTTTCACATATCCTACAATGAGCAGTTCTTC
CDR3aa: CASSFHISYNEQFF

abundance: once
j_gene: TRBJ1-5
v_gene: TRBV6-5
d_gene: TRBD1
len: 14
CDR3nt: TGTGCCAGTAAGGACAGGGGATTACATCAGCCCCAGCATTTT
CDR3aa: CASKDRGLHQPQHF

abundance: .
j_gene: TRBJ1-3
v_gene: TRBV19
d_gene: .
len: 15
CDR3nt: TGTGCCAGTAGTATATACGGTGAGAAAGGAAACACCATATATTTT
CDR3aa: CASSIYGEKGNTIYF

abundance: few
j_gene: TRBJ1-6
v_gene: TRBV5-1
d_gene: TRBD1
len: 14
CDR3nt: TGCGCCAGCAGCCTCGGGACAGGTCGGGAGCCCCTCCACTTT
CDR3aa: CASSLGTGREPLHF

abundance: .
j_gene: TRBJ1-4
v_gene: TRBV4-1
d_gene: .
len: 13
CDR3nt: TGCGCCAGCAGCCAAGTAGGGCCCGGTAAACTGTTTTTT
CDR3aa: CASSQVGPGKLFF

abundance: .
j_gene: TRBJ2-5
v_gene: TRBV5-1
d_gene: TRBD2
len: 14
CDR3nt: TGCGCCAGCAGCTTGAGCGGGGTGGATGAGACCCAGTACTTC
CDR3aa: CASSLSGVDETQYF

abundance: .
j_gene: TRBJ1-6
v_gene: TRBV7-6
d_gene: TRBD1
len: 16
CDR3nt: TGTGCCAGCAGCTTACAGGGGGCGAGCTATAATTCACCCCTCCACTTT
CDR3aa: CASSLQGASYNSPLHF

abundance: .
j_gene: TRBJ2-4
v_gene: TRBV7-9
d_gene: TRBD2
len: 12
CDR3nt: TGTGCCAGCAGCACGACGACTAGCCCTCAGTACTTC
CDR3aa: CASSTTTSPQYF

abundance: .
j_gene: TRBJ1-1
v_gene: TRBV6-5
d_gene: .
len: 14
CDR3nt: TGTGCCAGCAGTTACCGGGGGAAGGCGACTGAAGCTTTCTTT
CDR3aa: CASSYRGKATEAFF

abundance: .
j_gene: TRBJ2-1
v_gene: TRBV29-1
d_gene: .
len: 13
CDR3nt: TGCAGCGTTGAAAGGCAGGGGTACAATGAGCAGTTCTTC
CDR3aa: CSVERQGYNEQFF

abundance: .
j_gene: TRBJ1-1
v_gene: TRBV4-1
d_gene: TRBD1
len: 16
CDR3nt: TGCGCCAGCAGGTCTGGACAGGGGGGACGGCAGAGTGAAGCTTTCTTT
CDR3aa: CASRSGQGGRQSEAFF

abundance: .
j_gene: TRBJ1-6
v_gene: TRBV19
d_gene: TRBD1
len: 17
CDR3nt: TGTGCCAGTAGTATAGATCCGGGACAGGGATATAATTCACCCCTCCACTTT
CDR3aa: CASSIDPGQGYNSPLHF

abundance: .
j_gene: TRBJ1-1
v_gene: TRBV5-1
d_gene: .
len: 18
CDR3nt: TGCGCCAGCAGCTCAAGGGGCGCAGGACTTAGTTTGAACACTGAAGCTTTCTTT
CDR3aa: CASSSRGAGLSLNTEAFF

abundance: .
j_gene: TRBJ2-7
v_gene: TRBV5-8
d_gene: .
len: 16
CDR3nt: TGTGCCAGCAGCATCTACCGGGACTGGCGCTCCTACGAGCAGTACTTC
CDR3aa: CASSIYRDWRSYEQYF

abundance: .
j_gene: TRBJ2-7
v_gene: TRBV7-8
d_gene: TRBD1
len: 15
CDR3nt: TGTGCCAGCAGCTTACGGGGACAGAGCTCCTACGAGCAGTACTTC
CDR3aa: CASSLRGQSSYEQYF

abundance: once
j_gene: TRBJ1-6
v_gene: TRBV7-9
d_gene: .
len: 13
CDR3nt: TGTGCCAGCAGTGAAAGGGGTAATTCACCCCTCCACTTT
CDR3aa: CASSERGNSPLHF

abundance: .
j_gene: TRBJ2-2
v_gene: TRBV2
d_gene: .
len: 14
CDR3nt: TGTGCCAGCAGTTTGACATCGAACACCGGGGAGCTGTTTTTT
CDR3aa: CASSLTSNTGELFF

abundance: .
j_gene: TRBJ2-6
v_gene: TRBV6-5
d_gene: .
len: 16
CDR3nt: TGTGCCAGCAGTTACCTGACAGGATCTGGGGCCAACGTCCTGACTTTC
CDR3aa: CASSYLTGSGANVLTF

abundance: .
j_gene: TRBJ2-3
v_gene: TRBV10-1
d_gene: TRBD1
len: 14
CDR3nt: TGCGCCAGCAGTGATACAGGGGGGACAGATACGCAGTATTTT
CDR3aa: CASSDTGGTDTQYF

abundance: .
j_gene: TRBJ2-5
v_gene: TRBV6-5
d_gene: .
len: 13
CDR3nt: TGTGCCAGCAGTCGCCCCCCAAGAGAGACCCAGTACTTC
CDR3aa: CASSRPPRETQYF

abundance: .
j_gene: TRBJ2-2
v_gene: TRBV15
d_gene: .
len: 14
CDR3nt: TGTGCCACCAGCGATCGGCGGGGTACCGGGGAGCTGTTTTTT
CDR3aa: CATSDRRGTGELFF

abundance: .
j_gene: TRBJ1-2
v_gene: TRBV24-1
d_gene: .
len: 13
CDR3nt: TGTGCCCCTGAGACCCGGGGGCCATATGGCTACACCTTC
CDR3aa: CAPETRGPYGYTF

abundance: .
j_gene: TRBJ2-7
v_gene: TRBV7-2
d_gene: .
len: 14
CDR3nt: TGTGCCAGCAGCCCCTCCGGGAGTCGGGTCGAGCAGTACTTC
CDR3aa: CASSPSGSRVEQYF

abundance: .
j_gene: TRBJ1-2
v_gene: TRBV7-2
d_gene: .
len: 14
CDR3nt: TGTGCCAGCAGCTTAGGCGTAGCTAACTATGGCTACACCTTC
CDR3aa: CASSLGVANYGYTF

abundance: .
j_gene: TRBJ1-2
v_gene: TRBV7-9
d_gene: .
len: 15
CDR3nt: TGTGCCAGCAGCTTAGAGCAGGTGCCTAGGGAAGGCTACACCTTC
CDR3aa: CASSLEQVPREGYTF

abundance: .
j_gene: TRBJ1-2
v_gene: TRBV6-2/TRBV6-3
d_gene: TRBD1
len: 14
CDR3nt: TGTGCCAGCAGTTCCGGACAGGGGAACTATGGCTACACCTTC
CDR3aa: CASSSGQGNYGYTF

abundance: .
j_gene: TRBJ1-6
v_gene: TRBV19
d_gene: TRBD1
len: 12
CDR3nt: TGTGCCAGTAATCAGGGGGCTTCACCCCTCCACTTT
CDR3aa: CASNQGASPLHF

abundance: once
j_gene: TRBJ2-7
v_gene: TRBV13
d_gene: .
len: 14
CDR3nt: TGTGCCAGCAGCCCGCCAACGTTTACCTACGAGCAGTACTTC
CDR3aa: CASSPPTFTYEQYF

abundance: .
j_gene: TRBJ1-1
v_gene: TRBV2
d_gene: .
len: 13
CDR3nt: TGTGCCAGCCGGGGCGTCCAGAACACTGAAGCTTTCTTT
CDR3aa: CASRGVQNTEAFF

abundance: .
j_gene: TRBJ1-4
v_gene: TRBV11-2
d_gene: .
len: 15
CDR3nt: TGTGCCAGCAGAAGCTTGCAGGGCCCCGTTGGAAAACTGTTTTTT
CDR3aa: CASRSLQGPVGKLFF